The 9 T cell receptor beta chains presented below share a single source sample, sequenced in a study of blood T cell repertoires in COVID-19 (dated by TCRdb to 2018 to 2020). Library method: the immunoSEQ multiplex PCR assay. This is the immuneACCESS table as TCRdb keeps it, with only in-frame sequences that have V and J called. A part of the clones is gone; compared with another copy, unresolved V genes explain less than half, and the rest is unexplained. This sample comprises hundreds of thousands of clones, around 91% of them detected only once. Of the sample, 1% is held by the ten largest clones. Specimen: PBMCs or T cells enriched from blood (not recorded which). Receptors originate from a man aged 18 to 30 who had recovered from COVID-19.

The chain combines TRBV18 with TRBJ1-1; no clear D. CDR1 KGHSH and CDR2 LQKENI come from the germline V gene. The CDR3 totals 15 residues. V lost 0 bases, J lost 5 bases, and 13 bases lay in between. For the CDR3, the DNA is TGTGCCAGCTCACCACCGGGGAGGGCCGGGACTGAAGCTTTCTTT. Its translation is CASSPPGRAGTEAFF.

A single count supports this clone. V usage is TRBV15 and J usage is TRBJ2-1; TRBD1 might be the D (5 bases). V dropped 4 bases and J dropped 4 bases, with 17 bases sitting between them. The CDR3 covers 16 residues. Germline loops: CDR1 LNHNV, CDR2 YYDKDF (reference sequence). CDR3 coding DNA: TGTGCCACCAGCAATCGCAGGGAACGGGTTTACAATGAGCAGTTCTTC. It codes for CATSNRRERVYNEQFF. The variable domain in full, with the rest retrieved from reference TRBV15 and TRBJ2-1, is DAMVIQNPRYQVTQFGKPVTLSCSQTLNHNVMYWYQQKSSQAPKLLFHYYDKDFNNEADTPDNFQSRRPNTSFCFLDIRSPGLGDTAMYLCATSNRRERVYNEQFFGPGTRLTVL.

J is TRBJ1-5 and V is TRBV7-9; D is undetermined. The CDR3 is made up of 14 amino acids. CDR1 is SEHNR and CDR2 is FQNEAQ in the germline V gene (reference sequence). V shed 1 base and J shed 2 bases, with 6 bases lying between them. In nucleotides, the CDR3 is TGTGCCAGCAGCTTAGGGGAGGGCAATCAGCCCCAGCATTTT. Residues: CASSLGEGNQPQHF.

The chain recombines TRBV5-5 with TRBJ1-4; possibly TRBD1 for D (5 bases). The V gene's germline CDR1 is SGHKS and CDR2 YYEKEE (reference sequence). This CDR3 comprises 17 residues. The V end lost 4 bases, the J end lost 7 bases, and 23 bases lay between the germline ends. The CDR3 DNA reads as TGTGCCAGCAGCGCCTCCACAGGATCCTCCATGATTGAAAAACTGTTTTTT. Protein product: CASSASTGSSMIEKLFF.

This chain links TRBV30 with TRBJ1-1; D may be TRBD1 (5 bases). Germline CDR1 is GTSNPN and CDR2 is SVGIG (reference sequence). The CDR3 sequence is 14 residues long. The V and J ends lost 0 bases and 8 bases respectively, with 16 bases between them. The CDR3 coding sequence is TGTGCCTGGAGTGTCCCAAAACTTGCAGGGGAAGCTTTCTTT. Residues: CAWSVPKLAGEAFF. Filled out from reference TRBV30 and TRBJ1-1, the complete variable domain reads SQTIHQWPATLVQPVGSPLSLECTVEGTSNPNLYWYRQAAGRGLQLLFYSVGIGQISSEVPQNLSASRPQDRQFILSSKKLLLSDSGFYLCAWSVPKLAGEAFFGQGTRLTVV.

V and J are TRBV5-1 and TRBJ1-1; TRBD1 is a possible D gene (6 bases). V lost 6 bases and J 4 bases, leaving 22 bases between the germline ends. Germline values: CDR1 SGHRS, CDR2 YFSETQ. The CDR3 runs 16 residues. CDR3 sequence reads: CASTLGRGAPATEAFF. The DNA of the CDR3 is TGCGCCAGCACCTTAGGACGGGGGGCGCCTGCCACTGAAGCTTTCTTT.

The chain links TRBV2 to TRBJ1-2; D not resolved. Germline assignment: CDR1 SNHLY and CDR2 FYNNEI. Trimming took off 6 bases at V and 5 bases at J, with 4 bases between the two ends. The CDR3 length is 10 residues. The CDR3 coding sequence is TGTGCCAGCAGCAATTATGGCTACACCTTC. Encoded protein: CASSNYGYTF. The full variable domain, in which reference TRBV2 and TRBJ1-2 provide the parts outside the CDR3, is EPEVTQTPSHQVTQMGQEVILRCVPISNHLYFYWYRQILGQKVEFLVSFYNNEISEKSEIFDDQFSVERPDGSNFTLKIRSTKLEDSAMYFCASSNYGYTFGSGTRLTVV.

The chain has TRBV11-2 and TRBJ2-7; 7 nucleotides match TRBD1. Losses at the gene ends were 1 base for V and 3 bases for J; bases not matched to a gene: 6. From germline, CDR1 is SGHAT and CDR2 FQNNGV. CDR3 length equals 15 residues. CDR3 nucleotide sequence: TGTGCCAGCAGCTTAGTCGCAGGGGGTAACTACGAGCAGTACTTC. Translated: CASSLVAGGNYEQYF.

The chain recombines TRBV6-5 with TRBJ2-1; the D gene is possibly TRBD1 (6 bases). The CDR3 runs to 12 residues. V was clipped by 8 bases and J by 4 bases, with 9 bases between them. The V gene's germline CDR1 is MNHEY and CDR2 SVGAGI. The CDR3 DNA follows: TGTGCCAGCCAGGGGCAGTACAATGAGCAGTTCTTC. It specifies CASQGQYNEQFF.